This TCR beta chain was identified during a study of shared clonotypes between healthy human individuals. The germline CDR1 and CDR2 sequences are SGHAT and FQNNGV. This CDR3 comprises 16 residues. Deletions cut 1 base from V and 1 base from J, with 10 bases between. Sorted-subset replicate PCR reactions were performed with around 200 ng DNA, corresponding to about 32,000 T cell genomes. Measured with immunoSEQ multiplex PCR; TCRdb has only the in-frame clones, and not every one. This table holds roughly 2.2 million clones, 92% found once. The rearrangement links TRBV11-2 to TRBJ2-2; D call uncertain. Sequencing was done on a sample of naive CD4+ T cells from PBMCs. Indicated subset: CD45RA+ positively selected. This receptor was taken from a man aged 18-30 years in good health. Some clones in this sample may be carry-over from other donors' samples. The CDR3 region is CASSLAGVQNTGELFF. CDR3 coding DNA: TGTGCCAGCAGCTTAGCTGGGGTCCAGAACACCGGGGAGCTGTTTTTT.